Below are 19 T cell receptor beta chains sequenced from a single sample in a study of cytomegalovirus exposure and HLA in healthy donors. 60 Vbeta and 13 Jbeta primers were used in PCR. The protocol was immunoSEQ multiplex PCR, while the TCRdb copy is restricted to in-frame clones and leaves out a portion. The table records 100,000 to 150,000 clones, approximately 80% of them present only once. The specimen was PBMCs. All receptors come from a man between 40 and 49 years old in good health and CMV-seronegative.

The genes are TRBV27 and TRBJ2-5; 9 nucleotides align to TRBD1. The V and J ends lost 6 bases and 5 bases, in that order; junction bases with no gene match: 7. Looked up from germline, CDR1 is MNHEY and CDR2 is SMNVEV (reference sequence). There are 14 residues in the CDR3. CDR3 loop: CASRRTGERETQYF. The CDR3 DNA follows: TGTGCCAGCAGACGGACAGGGGAAAGGGAGACCCAGTACTTC.

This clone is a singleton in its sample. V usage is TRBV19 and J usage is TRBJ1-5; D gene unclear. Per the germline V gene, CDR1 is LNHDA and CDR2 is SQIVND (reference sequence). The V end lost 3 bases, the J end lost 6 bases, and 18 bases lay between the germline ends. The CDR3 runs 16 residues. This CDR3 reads CASSIAPARVIQPQHF. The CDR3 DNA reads TGTGCCAGTAGTATTGCGCCCGCCCGCGTTATTCAGCCCCAGCATTTT.

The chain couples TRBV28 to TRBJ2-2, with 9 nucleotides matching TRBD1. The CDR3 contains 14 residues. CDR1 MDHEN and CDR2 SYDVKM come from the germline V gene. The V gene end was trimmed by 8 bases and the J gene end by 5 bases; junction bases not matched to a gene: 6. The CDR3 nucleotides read TGTGCCAGCGGCCCTGGGACAGGGACCGGGGAGCTGTTTTTT. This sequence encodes CASGPGTGTGELFF. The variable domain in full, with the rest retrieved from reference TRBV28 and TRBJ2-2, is DVKVTQSSRYLVKRTGEKVFLECVQDMDHENMFWYRQDPGLGLRLIYFSYDVKMKEKGDIPEGYSVSREKKERFSLILESASTNQTSMYLCASGPGTGTGELFFGEGSRLTVL.

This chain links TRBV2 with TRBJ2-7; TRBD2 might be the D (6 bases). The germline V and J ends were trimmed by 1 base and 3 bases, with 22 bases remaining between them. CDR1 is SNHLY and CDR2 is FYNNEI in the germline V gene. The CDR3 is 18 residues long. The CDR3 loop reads CASSEGGGLSAGYYEQYF. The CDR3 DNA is TGTGCCAGCAGTGAAGGGGGAGGTTTGAGCGCAGGCTACTACGAGCAGTACTTC. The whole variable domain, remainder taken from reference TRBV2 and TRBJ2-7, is EPEVTQTPSHQVTQMGQEVILRCVPISNHLYFYWYRQILGQKVEFLVSFYNNEISEKSEIFDDQFSVERPDGSNFTLKIRSTKLEDSAMYFCASSEGGGLSAGYYEQYFGPGTRLTVT.

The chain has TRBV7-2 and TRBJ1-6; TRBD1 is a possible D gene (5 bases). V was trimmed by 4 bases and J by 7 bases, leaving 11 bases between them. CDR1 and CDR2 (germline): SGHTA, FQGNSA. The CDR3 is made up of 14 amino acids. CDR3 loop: CASSSLGGNSPLHF. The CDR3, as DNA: TGTGCCAGCAGCTCCTTGGGGGGAAATTCACCCCTCCACTTT.

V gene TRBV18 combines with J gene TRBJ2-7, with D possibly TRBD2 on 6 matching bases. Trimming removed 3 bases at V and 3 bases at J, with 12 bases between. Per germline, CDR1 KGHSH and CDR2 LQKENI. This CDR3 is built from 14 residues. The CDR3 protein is CASSPGIAVYEQYF. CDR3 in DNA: TGTGCCAGCTCACCGGGGATAGCGGTCTACGAGCAGTACTTC.

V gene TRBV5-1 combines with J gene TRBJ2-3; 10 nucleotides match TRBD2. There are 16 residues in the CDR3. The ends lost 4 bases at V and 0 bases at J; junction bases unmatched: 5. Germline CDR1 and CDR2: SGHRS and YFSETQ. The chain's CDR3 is CASSPGLATSTDTQYF. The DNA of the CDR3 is TGCGCCAGCAGCCCGGGACTAGCGACTAGCACAGATACGCAGTATTTT.

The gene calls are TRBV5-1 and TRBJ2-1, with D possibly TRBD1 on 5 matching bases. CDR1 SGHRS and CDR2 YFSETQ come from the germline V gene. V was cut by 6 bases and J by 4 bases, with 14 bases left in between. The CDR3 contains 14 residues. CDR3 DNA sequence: TGCGCCAGCACGGTTTCAGGGTCTTACAATGAGCAGTTCTTC. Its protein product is CASTVSGSYNEQFF.

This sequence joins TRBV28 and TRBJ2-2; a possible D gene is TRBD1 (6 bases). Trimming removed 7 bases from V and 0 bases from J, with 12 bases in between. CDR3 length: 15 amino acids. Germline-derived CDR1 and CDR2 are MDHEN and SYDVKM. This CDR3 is CASTRGQSNTGELFF. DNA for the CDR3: TGTGCCAGCACAAGAGGACAGTCGAACACCGGGGAGCTGTTTTTT.

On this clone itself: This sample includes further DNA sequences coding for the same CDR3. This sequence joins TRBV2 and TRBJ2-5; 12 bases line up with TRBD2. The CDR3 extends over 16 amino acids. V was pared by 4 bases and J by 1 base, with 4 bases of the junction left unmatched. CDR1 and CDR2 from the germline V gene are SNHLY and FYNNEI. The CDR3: CASSVGLAGPQETQYF. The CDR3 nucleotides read TGTGCCAGCAGTGTTGGACTAGCGGGACCCCAAGAGACCCAGTACTTC. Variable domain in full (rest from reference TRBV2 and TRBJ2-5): EPEVTQTPSHQVTQMGQEVILRCVPISNHLYFYWYRQILGQKVEFLVSFYNNEISEKSEIFDDQFSVERPDGSNFTLKIRSTKLEDSAMYFCASSVGLAGPQETQYFGPGTRLLVL.

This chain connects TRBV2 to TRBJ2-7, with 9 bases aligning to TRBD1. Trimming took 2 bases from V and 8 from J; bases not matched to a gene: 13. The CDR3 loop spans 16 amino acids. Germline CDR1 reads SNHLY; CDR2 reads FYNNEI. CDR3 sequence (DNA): TGTGCCAGCAGTGAAAATGCCGGGACAGGGTTAGTTCAGCAGTACTTC. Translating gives CASSENAGTGLVQQYF.

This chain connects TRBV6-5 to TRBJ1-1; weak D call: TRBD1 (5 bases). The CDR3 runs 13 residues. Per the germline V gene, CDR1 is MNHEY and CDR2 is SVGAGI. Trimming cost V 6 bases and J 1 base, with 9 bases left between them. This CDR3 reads CASSRRENTEAFF. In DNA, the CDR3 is TGTGCCAGCAGCCGCAGGGAGAACACTGAAGCTTTCTTT.

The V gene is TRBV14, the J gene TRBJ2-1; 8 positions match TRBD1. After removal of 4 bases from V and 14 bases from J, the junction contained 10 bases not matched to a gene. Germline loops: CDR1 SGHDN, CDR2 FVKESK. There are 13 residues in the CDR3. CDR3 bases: TGTGCCAGCAGCCCCTTAACAGGGGGAATTAAGTTCTTC. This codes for CASSPLTGGIKFF.

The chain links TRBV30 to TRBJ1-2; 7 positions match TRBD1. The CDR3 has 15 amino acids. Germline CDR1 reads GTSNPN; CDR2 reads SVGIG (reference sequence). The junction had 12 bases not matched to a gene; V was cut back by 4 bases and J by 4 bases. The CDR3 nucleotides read TGTGCCTGGACTAGGGGACAGCTTGGCGCCTATGGCTACACCTTC. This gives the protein CAWTRGQLGAYGYTF.

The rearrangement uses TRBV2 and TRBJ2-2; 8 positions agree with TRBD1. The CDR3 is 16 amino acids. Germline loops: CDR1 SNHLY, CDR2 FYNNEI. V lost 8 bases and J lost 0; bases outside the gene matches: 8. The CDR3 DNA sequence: TGTGCCAGCGGAGGGACAGGCAGACCGAACACCGGGGAGCTGTTTTTT. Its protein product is CASGGTGRPNTGELFF.

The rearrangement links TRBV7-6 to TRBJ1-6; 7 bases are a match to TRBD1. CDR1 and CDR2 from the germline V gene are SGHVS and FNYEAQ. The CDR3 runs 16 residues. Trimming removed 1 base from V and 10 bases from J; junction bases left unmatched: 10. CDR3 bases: TGTGCCAGCAGCTTAGGTGACCACAGGGGTTGGTCACCCCTCCACTTT. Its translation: CASSLGDHRGWSPLHF.

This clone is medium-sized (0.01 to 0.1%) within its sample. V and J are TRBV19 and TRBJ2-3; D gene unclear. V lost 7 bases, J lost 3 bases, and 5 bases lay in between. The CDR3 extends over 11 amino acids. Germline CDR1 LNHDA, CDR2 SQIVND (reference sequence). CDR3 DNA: TGTGCCAGTACGGGTACAGATACGCAGTATTTT. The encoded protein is CASTGTDTQYF. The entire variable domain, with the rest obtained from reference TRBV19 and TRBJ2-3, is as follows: DGGITQSPKYLFRKEGQNVTLSCEQNLNHDAMYWYRQDPGQGLRLIYYSQIVNDFQKGDIAEGYSVSREKKESFPLTVTSAQKNPTAFYLCASTGTDTQYFGPGTRLTVL.

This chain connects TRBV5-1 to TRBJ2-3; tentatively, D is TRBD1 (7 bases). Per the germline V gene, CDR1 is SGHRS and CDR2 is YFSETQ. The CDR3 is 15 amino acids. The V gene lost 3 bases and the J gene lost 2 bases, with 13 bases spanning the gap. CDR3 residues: CASSSQGGTTDTQYF. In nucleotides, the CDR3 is TGCGCCAGCAGCTCTCAGGGGGGCACCACAGATACGCAGTATTTT.

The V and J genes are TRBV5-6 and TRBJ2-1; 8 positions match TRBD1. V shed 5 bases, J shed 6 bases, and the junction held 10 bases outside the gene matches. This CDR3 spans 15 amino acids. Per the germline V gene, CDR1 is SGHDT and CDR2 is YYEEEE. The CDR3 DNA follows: TGTGCCAGCAGTCCTACCCCTCAGGGGGCCAATGAGCAGTTCTTC. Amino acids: CASSPTPQGANEQFF.